This TCR beta chain was recovered during a study of T-cell memory formation after mild COVID-19 (dated by TCRdb to the early 2020s). Some background on the complete study: Most TCR sequence clusters were specific to one of the two donors. In a couple of donors, T-cell clones that expanded and contracted after mild COVID-19 were tracked by sequencing TCRalpha and TCRbeta repertoires over time. Two young, previously healthy adult volunteers made up the cohort, one male and one female. Results the study describes overall, beyond this receptor: SARS-CoV-2 specificity was not confirmed for the second-wave clones peaking on day 37. Contracting CD4+ clones turned up mainly in the CM and EM memory subsets, whereas EMRA was where CD8+ clones were enriched. Balanced CD4/CD8 phenotypes were observed for clones contracting from day 15 to 85, whereas a bias towards CD4+ was observed for a second wave of clones expanding from day 15 to 37. The study covered only a couple of mild cases, and larger cohorts including severe cases with pre-infection samples were considered necessary. The detection of some responding clones in pre-infection memory suggests that pre-existing cross-reactive memory T cells joined the SARS-CoV-2 response.

The instrument was an Illumina NovaSeq 6000. cDNA libraries for TCRalpha and TCRbeta were prepared by 5'RACE using constant-segment primers, with sample barcodes and unique molecular identifiers added. Trizol reagent was used to extract RNA from every sample. Libraries were amplified in two PCR steps, with a second sample barcode and Illumina TruSeq adapters added in the second step. Sequencing of libraries was performed on an Illumina NovaSeq with 2 x 150 bp paired-end reads. The authors' pipeline ran thus. With migec v1.2.7, reads were demultiplexed and then collapsed into UMI-guided consensus sequences. Using mixcr v2.1.11, the UMI consensuses were aligned to TRA and TRB V and J templates and assembled into clonotypes. Expanded or contracted clonotypes were those called significant by both edgeR and NoisET, with noise models trained on biological replicates. For edgeR calls, the cutoffs were a false discovery rate-adjusted p below 0.01 and a log2 fold-change threshold of 1. PCA with hierarchical clustering of max-normalized trajectories of the 1000 most abundant clonotypes was used as exploratory dynamics analysis. Separately sequenced CD4+ and CD8+ repertoires were used to assign the CD4 or CD8 phenotype of responding clones. In-frame beta chains were kept once TCRdb had trimmed the public reads at Q25 with fastp and called clones with MiXCR. Every distinct CDR3 protein forms one entry, paired with its most common genes and DNA. None of the V and J calls come from the authors' own analysis; TCRdb made them. The sample table shows 280,000 or so distinct CDR3 sequences, and approximately 19% are seen once. The top ten hold 20% to 25% of the sample.

As for this clonotype: Its antigen is unknown. No much larger clone is present one base from it, and per-base qualities are unavailable.

From its cysteine to its phenylalanine, the CDR3 spans 16 amino acids. The read is trimmed to its CDR3 DNA, 48 bases read in frame from base 1. The germline V gene (reference sequence) supplies CDR1 SGHKS and CDR2 YYEKEE. Between the V and J ends, shortened by 0 bases and 0 bases respectively, the junction contains 9 bases. Ficoll-Paque density gradient centrifugation was used to isolate PBMCs. Recombination joined TRBV5-5 with TRBJ2-2; TRBD2 could be the D gene, as 5 bases match. The receptor was derived from a man aged 18 to 29 who had mild COVID-19 (a few samples of this study predate the infection). The sample titles of this study are shuffled in the database, so cell type and time point are left out; the donor was told from shared clones. The material sequenced was PBMCs or a T cell subset sorted from them (not recorded which). The CDR3 is CASSLVAPPNTGELFF. In nucleotide form, the sequence is TGTGCCAGCAGCTTGGTAGCGCCACCGAACACCGGGGAGCTGTTTTTT.